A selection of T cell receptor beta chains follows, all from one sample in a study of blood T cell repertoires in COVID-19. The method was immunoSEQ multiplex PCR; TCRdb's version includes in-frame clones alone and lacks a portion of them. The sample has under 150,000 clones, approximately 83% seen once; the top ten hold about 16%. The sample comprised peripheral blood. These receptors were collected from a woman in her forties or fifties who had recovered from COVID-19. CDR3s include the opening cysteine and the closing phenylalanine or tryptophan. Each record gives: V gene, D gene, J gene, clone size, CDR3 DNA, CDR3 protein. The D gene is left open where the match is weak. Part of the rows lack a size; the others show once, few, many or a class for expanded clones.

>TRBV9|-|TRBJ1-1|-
TGTGCCAGCAGCGAGCTCCGGGACATTTTTTCCATGAACACTGAAGCTTTCTTT
CASSELRDIFSMNTEAFF
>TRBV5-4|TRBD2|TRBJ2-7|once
TGTGCCAGCAGCCCCACTAGCGGGAGGCGATCCTACGAGCAGTACTTC
CASSPTSGRRSYEQYF
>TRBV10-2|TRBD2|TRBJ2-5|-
TGCGCCAGCAGTGAGTCTTTAGCGGGGGGGGAGGCTCAAGAGACCCAGTACTTC
CASSESLAGGEAQETQYF
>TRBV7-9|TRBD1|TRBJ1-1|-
TGTGCCAGCAGCTTAGTCAGGACAGGGCAGTACAGGAACACTGAAGCTTTCTTT
CASSLVRTGQYRNTEAFF
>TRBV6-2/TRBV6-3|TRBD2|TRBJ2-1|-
TGTGCCAGCAGTTACTCCGGACTAGCGGGGGGGTTTTACAATGAGCAGTTCTTC
CASSYSGLAGGFYNEQFF
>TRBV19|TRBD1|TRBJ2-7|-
TGTGCCAGTAGGACCGGGACAGGGGGATACGAGCAGTACTTC
CASRTGTGGYEQYF
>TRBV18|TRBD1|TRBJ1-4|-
TGTGCCAGCTCCCAGGGGACAGGACATAATGAAAAACTGTTTTTT
CASSQGTGHNEKLFF
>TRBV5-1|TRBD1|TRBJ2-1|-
TGCGCCAGCAGCCCGGGACAGGGGGCCGGTGAGCAGTTCTTC
CASSPGQGAGEQFF
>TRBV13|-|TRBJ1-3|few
TGTGCCAGCAGCTTAAAGACTTCTTTCTCTGGAAACACCATATATTTT
CASSLKTSFSGNTIYF
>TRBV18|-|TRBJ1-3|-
TGTGCCAGCTCACCCAAAGGTTCGGACCCTAGCTACACACTCTCTGGAAACACCATATATTTT
CASSPKGSDPSYTLSGNTIYF
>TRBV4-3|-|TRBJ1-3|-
TGCGCCAGCAGCCAAGCGGTCGGTCCCAGGGGAAACACCATATATTTT
CASSQAVGPRGNTIYF
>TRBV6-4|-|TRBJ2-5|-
TGTGCCACCCCTGCGGGGGCGAGGGAGACCCAGTACTTC
CATPAGARETQYF
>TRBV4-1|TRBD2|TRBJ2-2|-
TGCGCCAGCAGCCTTACCGGGACTAGCGGGAGGGCCACCGGGGAGCTGTTTTTT
CASSLTGTSGRATGELFF
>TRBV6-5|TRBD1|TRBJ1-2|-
TGTGCCAGCAGTAGGGGACAGTTAGATGGCTACACCTTC
CASSRGQLDGYTF
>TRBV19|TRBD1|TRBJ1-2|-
TGTGCCAGTAGTATACCCCTCGGACAGGGTAACTTCTATGGCTACACCTTC
CASSIPLGQGNFYGYTF
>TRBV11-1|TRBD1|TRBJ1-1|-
TGTGCCAGCAGCCGGGACAGTAACACTGAAGCTTTCTTT
CASSRDSNTEAFF
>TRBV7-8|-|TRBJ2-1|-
TGTGCCAGCAGCTTAGGTCAGAACAATGAGCAGTTCTTC
CASSLGQNNEQFF
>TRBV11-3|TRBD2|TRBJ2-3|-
TGTGCCAGCAGCTCTCTAGCGGGGTATACGCAGTATTTT
CASSSLAGYTQYF
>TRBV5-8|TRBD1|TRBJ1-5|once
TGTGCCAGCAGCTACGGGACAGGGGTCCAGCCCCAGCATTTT
CASSYGTGVQPQHF
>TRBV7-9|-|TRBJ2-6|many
TGTGCCAGCAGCTTAGTTAGGGGAATCATCTCTGGGGCCAACGTCCTGACTTTC
CASSLVRGIISGANVLTF
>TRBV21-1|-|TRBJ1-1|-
TGTGCCAGCAGCAAAGGTTCCGGGGTCTCCGGCACTGAAGCTTTCTTT
CASSKGSGVSGTEAFF
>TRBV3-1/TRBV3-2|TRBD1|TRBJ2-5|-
TGTGCCAGCAGCCTACCGGGGACAGGGAAAGAGACCCAGTACTTC
CASSLPGTGKETQYF
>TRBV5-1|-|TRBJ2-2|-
TGCGCCAGCAGACAGGGAAACACCGGGGAGCTGTTTTTT
CASRQGNTGELFF
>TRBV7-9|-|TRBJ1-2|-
TGTGCCAGCAGCTTAGATTTCCGGGGCTACACCTTC
CASSLDFRGYTF
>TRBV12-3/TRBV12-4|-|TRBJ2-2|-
TGTGCCAGCAGTTTAAGGAGTAGGGAGCTGTTTTTT
CASSLRSRELFF
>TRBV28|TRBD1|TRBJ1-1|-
TGTGCCAGCAGAAAGACAGGGCGGATGAACACTGAAGCTTTCTTT
CASRKTGRMNTEAFF
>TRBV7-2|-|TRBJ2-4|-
TGTGCCAGCAGCTTAGAGGAGATGAAAGCCAAAAACATTCAGTACTTC
CASSLEEMKAKNIQYF
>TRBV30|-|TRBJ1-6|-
TGTGCCTGGAGGATTGGCCCCGGACAGTTCCCCCTCCACTTT
CAWRIGPGQFPLHF
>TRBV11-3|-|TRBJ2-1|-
TGTGCCAGCAGCCGGATGAGGGCCTACAATGAGCAGTTCTTC
CASSRMRAYNEQFF
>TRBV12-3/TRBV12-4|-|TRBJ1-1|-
TGTGCCAGCAGTTCAAAGGGACTCACTGAAGCTTTCTTT
CASSSKGLTEAFF
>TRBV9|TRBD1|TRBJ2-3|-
TGTGCCAGCAGCGTGGAGGGGACAGGGGTTAGCACAGATACGCAGTATTTT
CASSVEGTGVSTDTQYF
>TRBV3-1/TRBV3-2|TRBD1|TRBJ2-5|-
TGTGCCAGCAGCCAGAGGACAGGGGCGGAGACCCAGTACTTC
CASSQRTGAETQYF
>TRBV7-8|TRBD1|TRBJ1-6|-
TGTGCCAGCAGCTTATGGGGGACAGGGGAATCACCCCTCCACTTT
CASSLWGTGESPLHF
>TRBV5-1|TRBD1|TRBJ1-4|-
TGCGCCAGCAGCCCCGGACAGGGAGGTGATGAAAAACTGTTTTTT
CASSPGQGGDEKLFF
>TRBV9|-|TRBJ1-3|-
TGTGCCAGCAGCGTAGCCACAGGAGACGTGGACGGAAACACCATATATTTT
CASSVATGDVDGNTIYF
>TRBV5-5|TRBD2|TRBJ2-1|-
TGTGCCAGCAGCTTGGCCCGACTAGCCAGCGGGTCCAATGAGCAGTTCTTC
CASSLARLASGSNEQFF
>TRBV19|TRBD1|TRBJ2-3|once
TGTGCCAGTAGTCTCAGGGACAGGAGCACAGATACGCAGTATTTT
CASSLRDRSTDTQYF
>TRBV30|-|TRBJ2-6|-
TGTGCCTGGAGTACGCCTGTACTACAACCTGGGGCCAACGTCCTGACTTTC
CAWSTPVLQPGANVLTF
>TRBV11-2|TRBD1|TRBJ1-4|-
TGTGCCAGCAGGGCAGGGGGAGCAACTAATGAAAAACTGTTTTTT
CASRAGGATNEKLFF
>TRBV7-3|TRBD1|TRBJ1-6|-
TGTGCCAGCAGCTTACGGCGGGACAGATTTTCACCCCTCCACTTT
CASSLRRDRFSPLHF
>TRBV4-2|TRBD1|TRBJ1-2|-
TGTGCCAGCAGCCTTGCCGGACAGGCTGCTGGAGGCTACACCTTC
CASSLAGQAAGGYTF
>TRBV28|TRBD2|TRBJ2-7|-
TGTGCCAGCAGCCTCCGACTAGCGGGGACCTACGAGCAGTACTTC
CASSLRLAGTYEQYF
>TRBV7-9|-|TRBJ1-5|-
TGTGCCAGCAGCAAACACGGGACACCAGATCAGCCCCAGCATTTT
CASSKHGTPDQPQHF
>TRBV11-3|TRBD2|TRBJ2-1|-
TGTGCCAGCAGCCTAGGGCGGGGGAGCTCCTACAATGAGCAGTTCTTC
CASSLGRGSSYNEQFF
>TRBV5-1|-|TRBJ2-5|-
TGCGCCAGCAGCTTCGGCGACACACAAGAGACCCAGTACTTC
CASSFGDTQETQYF
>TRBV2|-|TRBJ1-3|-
TGTGCCAGCAGTGGGCGGACAGGAAACACCATATATTTT
CASSGRTGNTIYF
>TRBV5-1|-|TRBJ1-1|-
TGCGCCAGCAGCCGACTGGACAGGAACACTGAAGCTTTCTTT
CASSRLDRNTEAFF
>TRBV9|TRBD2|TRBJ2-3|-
TGTGCCAGCAGCGTTACTAGCGGGAGGGGCACAGATACGCAGTATTTT
CASSVTSGRGTDTQYF
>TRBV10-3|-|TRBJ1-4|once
TGTGCCATCAGTGAGTCCGTTTTAGCTTCAACTAATGAAAAACTGTTTTTT
CAISESVLASTNEKLFF
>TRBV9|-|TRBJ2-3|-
TGTGCCAGCAGCGCCAGATATGGAGATACGCAGTATTTT
CASSARYGDTQYF
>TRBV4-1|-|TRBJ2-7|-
TGCGCCAGCAGCCAAGTCGGGCTAGCCCCCTACGAGCAGTACTTC
CASSQVGLAPYEQYF
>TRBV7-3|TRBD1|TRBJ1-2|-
TGTGCCAGCAGCCCTACAGGGGGCGACTATGGCTACACCTTC
CASSPTGGDYGYTF
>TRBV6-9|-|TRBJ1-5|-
TGTGCCAGCGTCGGGGGACCAAATCAGCCCCAGCATTTT
CASVGGPNQPQHF
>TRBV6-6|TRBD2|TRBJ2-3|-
TGTGCCAGCAGACGCCAACTAGCGCCGAGGGGTGATACGCAGTATTTT
CASRRQLAPRGDTQYF
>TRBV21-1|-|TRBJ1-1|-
TGTGCCAGCAGCAAAATATACGCGTTCGAACGGACAGGTCCAGATGAAGCTTTCTTT
CASSKIYAFERTGPDEAFF
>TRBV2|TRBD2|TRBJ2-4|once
TGTGCCAGCAGAGGGGAGGGGAAAAACATTCAGTACTTC
CASRGEGKNIQYF
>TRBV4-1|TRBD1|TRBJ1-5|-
TGCGCCAGCAGCCAAGGAGGCGGACAGGTCCAGCCCCAGCATTTT
CASSQGGGQVQPQHF